The rows below give T cell receptor beta chains drawn from one sample of a study of CD8+ T cells in alopecia areata. TCRdb keeps only in-frame clones here, not all; method: immunoSEQ multiplex PCR. The sample holds about 160,000 clones, 55% to 75% seen once. Specimen: CD4+ T cells sorted from blood, collected at week 4, from a patient treated with tofacitinib. The receptors originated from a human donor with alopecia areata. The CDR3 runs from the conserved cysteine through the conserved F or W. Each record gives: V gene, J gene, clone size, CDR3 protein. Clone size is not always given. Where it is, it says once, few, many or a class for expanded clones.

V: TRBV5-1; J: TRBJ1-2; size: NA; CDR3: CASSSGTGPYGYTF
V: TRBV29-1; J: TRBJ1-5; size: few; CDR3: CSVDPGRGPQPQHF
V: TRBV15; J: TRBJ1-2; size: NA; CDR3: CATSKETDYYGYTF
V: TRBV13; J: TRBJ2-1; size: many; CDR3: CASSRPGPYNEQFF
V: TRBV5-1; J: TRBJ2-3; size: few; CDR3: CASSPGGPGTDTQYF
V: TRBV15; J: TRBJ2-3; size: NA; CDR3: CATSTIWTGSTDTQYF
V: TRBV29-1; J: TRBJ1-4; size: few; CDR3: CSVERRGFNEKLFF
V: TRBV7-9; J: TRBJ2-5; size: NA; CDR3: CASSLFGGQQETQYF
V: TRBV13; J: TRBJ2-5; size: few; CDR3: CASSLDRETQYF
V: TRBV29-1; J: TRBJ2-3; size: few; CDR3: CSVGHFTGTGDTDTQYF
V: TRBV29-1; J: TRBJ1-2; size: few; CDR3: CSGRPTGSHGYTF
V: TRBV27; J: TRBJ2-5; size: NA; CDR3: CASSTGLAGGQQETQYF
V: TRBV29-1; J: TRBJ2-5; size: NA; CDR3: CSGRYGETQYF
V: TRBV5-1; J: TRBJ2-4; size: few; CDR3: CASSRGSENIQYF
V: TRBV6-1; J: TRBJ1-6; size: few; CDR3: CASSETVNSPLHF
V: TRBV5-6; J: TRBJ1-2; size: NA; CDR3: CASSLRGPLDYGYTF
V: TRBV5-6; J: TRBJ2-3; size: NA; CDR3: CASSNRGNTQYF
V: TRBV9; J: TRBJ2-6; size: NA; CDR3: CASSRTAGANVLTF
V: TRBV7-2; J: TRBJ2-2; size: few; CDR3: CASSLVTGTNTGELFF
V: TRBV30; J: TRBJ2-7; size: NA; CDR3: CASTRFRTYEQYF
V: TRBV27; J: TRBJ1-5; size: NA; CDR3: CASKGGGTVNQPQHF
V: TRBV30; J: TRBJ2-2; size: few; CDR3: CAWNPDRGAGELFF
V: TRBV29-1; J: TRBJ1-5; size: NA; CDR3: CSVVTAVNQPQHF
V: TRBV30; J: TRBJ1-5; size: once; CDR3: CAWSWTGVNQPQHF
V: TRBV6-1; J: TRBJ2-6; size: NA; CDR3: CASSAGGGFSGANVLTF
V: TRBV6-5; J: TRBJ2-2; size: NA; CDR3: CASRGTGNTGELFF
V: TRBV5-1; J: TRBJ2-5; size: few; CDR3: CASTLEANQETQYF
V: TRBV5-1; J: TRBJ2-7; size: NA; CDR3: CASSLYDSYEQYF
V: TRBV5-6; J: TRBJ2-3; size: NA; CDR3: CASSLSDTQYF
V: TRBV29-1; J: TRBJ2-5; size: few; CDR3: CSVVGQGAGQETQYF
V: TRBV4-3; J: TRBJ1-2; size: NA; CDR3: CASSPREDIYGYTF
V: TRBV25-1; J: TRBJ2-5; size: NA; CDR3: CASSEYGQGTIREAQYF